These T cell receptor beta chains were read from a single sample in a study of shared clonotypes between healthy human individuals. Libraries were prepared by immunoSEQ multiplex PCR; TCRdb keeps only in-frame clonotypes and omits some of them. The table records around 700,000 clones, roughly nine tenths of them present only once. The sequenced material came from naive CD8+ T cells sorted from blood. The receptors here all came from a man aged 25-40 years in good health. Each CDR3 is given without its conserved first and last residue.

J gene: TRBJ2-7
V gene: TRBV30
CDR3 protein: AWSVQGHEQY

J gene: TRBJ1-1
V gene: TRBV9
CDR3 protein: ASSASGQGPLAEAF

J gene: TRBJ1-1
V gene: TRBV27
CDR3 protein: ASRRQGGTEAF

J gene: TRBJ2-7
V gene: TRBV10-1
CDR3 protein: ASSESAGPESSYEQY

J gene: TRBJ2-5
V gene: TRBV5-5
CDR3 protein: ASSSLRGGETQY

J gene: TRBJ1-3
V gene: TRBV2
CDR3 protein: ASRGWDSGNTIY

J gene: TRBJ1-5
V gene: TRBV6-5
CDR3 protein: ASSQPQH

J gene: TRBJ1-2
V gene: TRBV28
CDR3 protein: ASSLYSGGEGAYGYT

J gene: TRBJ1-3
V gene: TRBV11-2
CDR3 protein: ASSLLQDSGNTIY

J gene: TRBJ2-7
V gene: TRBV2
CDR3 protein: ASSEQGANSYEQY

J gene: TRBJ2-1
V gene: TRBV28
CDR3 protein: ASSSAGGPYNEQF

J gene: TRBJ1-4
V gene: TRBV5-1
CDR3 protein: ASSSGLGTNEKLF

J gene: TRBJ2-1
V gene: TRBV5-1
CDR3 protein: ASSLDSYNEQF

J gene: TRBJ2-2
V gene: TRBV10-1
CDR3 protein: ASSESGYPGELF

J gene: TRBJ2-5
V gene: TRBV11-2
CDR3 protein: ASSFTRGDGETQY

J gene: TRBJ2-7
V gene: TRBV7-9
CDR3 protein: ASSFSPTDSLYEQY

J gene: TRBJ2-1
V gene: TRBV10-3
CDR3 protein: AINRPSPGIEQF

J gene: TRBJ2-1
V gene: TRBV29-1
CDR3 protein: SVEGDRGRFDEQF

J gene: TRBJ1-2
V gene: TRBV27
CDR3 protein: ASSLGPENSYGYT

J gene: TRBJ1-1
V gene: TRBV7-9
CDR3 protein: ASSLDGGTSMTEAF

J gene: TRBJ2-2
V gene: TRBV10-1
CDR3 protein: ASSDPYTGELF

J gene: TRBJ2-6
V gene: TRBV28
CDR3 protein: ASSLYPGQGSGANVLT

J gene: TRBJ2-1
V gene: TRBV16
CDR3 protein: ASSRIAGVSYNEQF

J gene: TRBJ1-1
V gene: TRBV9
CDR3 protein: ASSVSNTEAF

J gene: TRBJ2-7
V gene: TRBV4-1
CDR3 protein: ASSLSDRRANEQY

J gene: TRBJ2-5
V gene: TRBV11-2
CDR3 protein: ASSHEASPEETQY

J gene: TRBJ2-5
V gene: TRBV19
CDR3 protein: ASKGSLETQY

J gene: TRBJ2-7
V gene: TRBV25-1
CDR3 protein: ASSESGYSYEQY

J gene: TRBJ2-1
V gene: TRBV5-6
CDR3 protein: ASSWQQGPNEQF

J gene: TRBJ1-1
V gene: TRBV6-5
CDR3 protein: ASSYSLQGNTEAF

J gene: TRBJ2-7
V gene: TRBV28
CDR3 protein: ASSEKREVAYEQY

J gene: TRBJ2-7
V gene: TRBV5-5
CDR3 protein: ASRTAGGPYEQY

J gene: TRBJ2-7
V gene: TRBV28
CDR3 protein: ASRPLAGVNEQY

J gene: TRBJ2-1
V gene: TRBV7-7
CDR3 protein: ASSFRSGPGSYNEQF

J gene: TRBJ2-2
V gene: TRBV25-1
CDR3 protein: ASSRASHAGELF

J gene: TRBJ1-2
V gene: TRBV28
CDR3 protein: ASSPIGGLKYGYT

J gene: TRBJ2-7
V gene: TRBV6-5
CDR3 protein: ASSGGRDQAWEQY

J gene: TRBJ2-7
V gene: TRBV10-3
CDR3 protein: AISDGGGPYEQY

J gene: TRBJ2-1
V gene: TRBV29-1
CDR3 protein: SVGRLSSYNEQF

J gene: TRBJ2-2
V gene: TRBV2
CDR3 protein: ASSETGEALVTGELF

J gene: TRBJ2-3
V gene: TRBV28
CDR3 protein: ASSLLQGDASTDTQY

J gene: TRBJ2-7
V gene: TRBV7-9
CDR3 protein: ASSNTGYPPEQY

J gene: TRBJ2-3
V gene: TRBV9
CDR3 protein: ASSGRGQSTDTQY

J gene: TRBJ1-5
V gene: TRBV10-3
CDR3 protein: AISEATGARQPQH

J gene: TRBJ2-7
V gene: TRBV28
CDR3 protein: ASSWETSSGEQY

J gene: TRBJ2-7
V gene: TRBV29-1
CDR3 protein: SVEDAGKLTPSGRNEQY

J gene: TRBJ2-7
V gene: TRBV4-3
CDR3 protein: ASSQVATAAYEQY

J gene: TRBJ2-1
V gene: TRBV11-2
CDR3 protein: ASSPGTSGYNEQF

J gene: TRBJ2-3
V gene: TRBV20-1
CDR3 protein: SAIGTDTQY

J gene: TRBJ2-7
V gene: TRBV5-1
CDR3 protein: ASSLFGGTRPDEQY

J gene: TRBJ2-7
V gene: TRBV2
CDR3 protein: ASSVVQPVSEQY

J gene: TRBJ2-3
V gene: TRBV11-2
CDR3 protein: ASSLAGGTDTQY

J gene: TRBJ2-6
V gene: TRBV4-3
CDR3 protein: ASSQYSSGANVLT